A single sample is the source of the 25 T cell receptor beta chains below, sequenced in a study of human T cells and chemical hapten exposure. TCRdb re-called the RACE reads through MiXCR, storing one row per CDR3 protein. The table has roughly 380,000 distinct CDR3 sequences, more than 4.5% seen once. As for time point: patch test 1, 2 weeks after DPC sensitization. As for treatment: therapeutic diphenylcyclopropenone sensitization with weekly scalp DPC. This specimen was whole blood, taken in connection with sensitization to the hapten diphenylcyclopropenone (DPC). The receptors here all came from a woman between 50 and 59 years old with alopecia areata. Some clones in this sample may be carry-over from other donors' samples.

This clonotype was counted at least ten times. The chain links TRBV18 to TRBJ2-2, with 10 bases identical to TRBD1. This CDR3 is 17 amino acids long. V shed 0 bases, J shed 6 bases, and the junction held 7 bases outside the gene matches. Germline-derived CDR1 and CDR2 are KGHSH and LQKENI. This CDR3 is CASSPPPGQGHSGELFF. The CDR3 DNA reads TGTGCCAGCTCACCACCTCCGGGACAGGGGCATTCCGGGGAGCTGTTTTTT.

In this sample, this clonotype turned up many times. V usage is TRBV28 and J usage is TRBJ2-1; D is uncertain. The V gene's germline CDR1 is MDHEN and CDR2 SYDVKM. The V and J ends lost 5 bases and 4 bases respectively, with 15 bases between them. The CDR3 contains 15 residues. DNA of the CDR3: TGTGCCAGCAGTCCTACTACGGACGGGTACAATGAGCAGTTCTTC. As protein: CASSPTTDGYNEQFF.

The chain uses TRBV4-1 and TRBJ2-7; 12 bases fit TRBD1. V trimming: 1 base; J trimming: 2 bases; junction bases outside the gene matches: 3. The CDR3 consists of 16 residues. Looked up from germline, CDR1 is MGHRA and CDR2 is YSYEKL. CDR3 sequence: CASSQAGTGGAYEQYF. The CDR3 DNA sequence: TGCGCCAGCAGCCAAGCCGGGACAGGGGGCGCCTACGAGCAGTACTTC.

This chain uses TRBV12-3 or TRBV12-4 with TRBJ2-1; 10 positions agree with TRBD1. Trimming cost V 5 bases and J 3 bases; bases outside gene matches: 7. CDR3 length: 16 residues. Written as DNA, the CDR3 is TGTGCCAGCAGTATTAAGACAGGGGGCAGCTACAATGAGCAGTTCTTC. It translates to CASSIKTGGSYNEQFF.

This clonotype was seen repeatedly, ten times or more. V usage is TRBV11-2 and J usage is TRBJ2-5, with unresolved D. The CDR3 covers 13 residues. Trimming took off 3 bases at V and 3 bases at J, with 8 bases between the two ends. CDR1 is SGHAT, CDR2 FQNNGV, per germline. CDR3 amino acids: CASSFLQKETQYF. The CDR3 DNA reads TGTGCCAGCAGCTTTCTTCAGAAAGAGACCCAGTACTTC.

This clonotype was observed many times. The V and J genes are TRBV28 and TRBJ2-7, with 14 nucleotides matching TRBD2. Trimming took 6 bases from V and 3 from J; bases not matched to a gene: 4. The CDR3 is 15 residues long. CDR1 is MDHEN and CDR2 is SYDVKM in the germline V gene. Written as DNA, the CDR3 is TGTGCCAGCAGGGCCGGGACTAGCGGGGGCTACGAGCAGTACTTC. It encodes CASRAGTSGGYEQYF.

This clonotype was seen ten or more times. This chain connects TRBV3-1 to TRBJ1-5; D gene ambiguous. In germline, CDR1 is LGHDT, CDR2 YNNKEL (reference sequence). V shed 0 bases and J shed 7 bases, with 7 bases lying between them. The CDR3 contains 13 residues. CDR3: CASSQDVVQPQHF. The CDR3 coding sequence is TGTGCCAGCAGCCAAGATGTGGTCCAGCCCCAGCATTTT. The variable domain in full, with the rest retrieved from reference TRBV3-1 and TRBJ1-5, is DTAVSQTPKYLVTQMGNDKSIKCEQNLGHDTMYWYKQDSKKFLKIMFSYNNKELIINETVPNRFSPKSPDKAHLNLHINSLELGDSAVYFCASSQDVVQPQHFGDGTRLSIL.

The table lists this clonotype with a count of one. V is TRBV6-5 and J is TRBJ1-6; perhaps TRBD1 as D (6 bases). CDR1 is MNHEY, CDR2 SVGAGI, per germline. V dropped 7 bases and J dropped 9 bases, with 13 bases sitting between them. CDR3 length: 13 residues. CDR3 region: CASNDRLGSPLHF. CDR3 DNA sequence: TGTGCCAGCAACGACAGGCTAGGTTCACCCCTCCACTTT.

J is TRBJ1-1 and V is TRBV6-2 or TRBV6-3; TRBD1 matches at 8 bases. After removal of 6 bases from V and 0 bases from J, the junction contained 12 bases not matched to a gene. The CDR3 length is 17 residues. Germline V gene lookup returns CDR1 MNHEY and CDR2 SVGEGT. Written as DNA, the CDR3 is TGTGCCAGCAGGGGAATATGGACAGGGACTATGAACACTGAAGCTTTCTTT. This codes for CASRGIWTGTMNTEAFF.

This clonotype came up many times. The chain is built from TRBV4-1 and TRBJ1-2; 9 nucleotides match TRBD1. The V gene's germline CDR1 is MGHRA and CDR2 YSYEKL. The CDR3 spans 16 residues. V lost 1 base, J lost 2 bases, and 5 bases stayed unmatched. CDR3 residues: CASSQVGTGRNYGYTF. The CDR3 nucleotides are TGCGCCAGCAGCCAAGTCGGGACAGGGCGGAACTATGGCTACACCTTC.

The chain has TRBV14 and TRBJ2-1, with D unresolved. Germline V gene lookup returns CDR1 SGHDN and CDR2 FVKESK. The CDR3 contains 13 residues. V was pared by 0 bases and J by 9 bases, with 9 bases between. CDR3 residues: CASSQDLTVEQFF. The CDR3 bases are TGTGCCAGCAGCCAAGATCTTACGGTTGAGCAGTTCTTC.

This clonotype appeared many times. The V and J genes are TRBV7-2 and TRBJ1-2, with 7 bases matching TRBD1. After removal of 3 bases from V and 2 bases from J, the junction contained 3 bases not matched to a gene. Germline CDR1 and CDR2: SGHTA and FQGNSA. The CDR3 spans 14 residues. Here the CDR3 DNA reads TGTGCCAGCAGCTTGCCGGACAGGAACTATGGCTACACCTTC. Its protein product is CASSLPDRNYGYTF.

About this clonotype: One end of the junction is discordant with germline, which a read error may explain. The CDR3 is CASRSDRGPSAF. The CDR3 DNA is TGCGCCAGCAGGTCTGACAGGGGACCTAGCGCCTTC. This chain uses TRBV5-1 with TRBJ1-2, with 8 bases lining up with TRBD1. CDR1 and CDR2 (germline): SGHRS, YFSETQ. CDR3 length: 12 residues.

Many counts were recorded for this clonotype. The chain employs TRBV29-1 and TRBJ2-2; D possibly matches TRBD1 or TRBD2 (5 bases each). Trimming removed 7 bases from V and 0 bases from J, with 12 bases in between. Germline V gene lookup returns CDR1 SQVTM and CDR2 ANQGSEA. The CDR3 covers 14 residues. The CDR3 reads CSAHEGTNTGELFF. CDR3 DNA sequence: TGCAGCGCCCACGAGGGGACGAACACCGGGGAGCTGTTTTTT.

This chain uses TRBV4-1 with TRBJ1-2; D gene unclear. The V gene lost 3 bases and the J gene lost 4 bases, with 9 bases spanning the gap. Germline-derived CDR1 and CDR2 are MGHRA and YSYEKL. This CDR3 contains 13 residues. CDR3 DNA sequence: TGCGCCAGCAGCCACGACAACCTCTATGGCTACACCTTC. Translated: CASSHDNLYGYTF.

This clonotype was observed many times. The chain joins TRBV29-1 to TRBJ2-3; possibly TRBD1 for D (6 bases). The V gene lost 8 bases and the J gene lost 2 bases, with 23 bases spanning the gap. This CDR3 comprises 16 residues. Germline lookup yields CDR1 SQVTM and CDR2 ANQGSEA. CDR3 sequence: CSLRMGASRTTDTQYF. The CDR3 region has the DNA TGCAGCCTTAGGATGGGGGCTAGCCGAACCACAGATACGCAGTATTTT.

The chain uses TRBV27 and TRBJ2-1, with D possibly matching TRBD1 (6 bases). Between the trimmed V and J ends, which lost 1 base and 10 bases, there was a span of 11 bases. The CDR3 has 13 amino acids. CDR1 MNHEY and CDR2 SMNVEV come from the germline V gene (reference sequence). The CDR3 protein is CASSLFWTEEQFF. In DNA form, the CDR3 reads TGTGCCAGCAGTTTATTTTGGACAGAAGAGCAGTTCTTC.

The table lists this clonotype with many counts. The chain couples TRBV10-3 to TRBJ2-7; perhaps TRBD1 as D (6 bases). The CDR3 runs to 14 residues. Germline V lookup: CDR1 ENHRY, CDR2 SYGVKD. The V gene lost 2 bases and the J gene lost 5 bases, with 13 bases spanning the gap. In DNA form, the CDR3 reads TGTGCCATCAGTGAGCCCAGGTCAGGGGACGAGCAGTACTTC. This encodes CAISEPRSGDEQYF.

At least ten counts were recorded for this clonotype. V gene TRBV29-1 combines with J gene TRBJ2-3, with 9 bases that match TRBD2. Losses at the gene ends were 6 bases for V and 6 bases for J; bases not matched to a gene: 4. Germline-derived CDR1 and CDR2 are SQVTM and ANQGSEA. The CDR3 is 12 amino acids. DNA for the CDR3: TGCAGCGTGGGACTAGCCCGGGATACGCAGTATTTT. Its translation is CSVGLARDTQYF.

Ten or more counts support this clonotype. The chain combines TRBV6-1 with TRBJ1-5; 8 bases map to TRBD1. Germline loops: CDR1 MNHNS, CDR2 SASEGT. The CDR3 totals 14 residues. The V segment lost 6 bases and the J segment 5 bases; nucleotides outside the gene matches: 6. This CDR3 reads CASSGTGGYQPQHF. CDR3 bases: TGTGCCAGCAGCGGAACAGGGGGATATCAGCCCCAGCATTTT.

This clonotype was counted a few times. This chain links TRBV28 with TRBJ2-7, with D perhaps assigned TRBD1 or TRBD2 (5 bases each). CDR3 length: 13 residues. Trimming took 6 bases from V and 5 from J, leaving 14 bases between them. Germline lookup yields CDR1 MDHEN and CDR2 SYDVKM. As DNA, the CDR3 is TGTGCCAGCAGGTCCGTGGGGGAGAACGAGCAGTACTTC. Protein: CASRSVGENEQYF.

This clonotype was counted many times. This chain connects TRBV7-9 to TRBJ2-3; D is undetermined. Trimming took off 2 bases at V and 8 bases at J, with 11 bases between the two ends. The CDR3 covers 13 residues. CDR1 is SEHNR, CDR2 FQNEAQ, per germline (reference sequence). CDR3 loop: CASSLRDPSTQYF. As DNA, the CDR3 is TGTGCCAGCAGCTTAAGGGATCCTTCTACGCAGTATTTT.

The table lists this clonotype with many counts. The chain couples TRBV20-1 to TRBJ1-1, with no clear D. Per germline, CDR1 DFQATT and CDR2 SNEGSKA (reference sequence). Trimming removed 5 bases at V and 0 bases at J, with 7 bases between. There are 12 residues in the CDR3. CDR3 nucleotides: TGCAGTGCTCGACTTATGAACACTGAAGCTTTCTTT. Amino acids: CSARLMNTEAFF.

This clonotype was seen only a few times. In nucleotides, the CDR3 is TGTGCCAGCAGTTTTCGGGGGAGGGACAATGAGCAGTTCTTC. This gives the protein CASSFRGRDNEQFF. The chain combines TRBV12-3 or TRBV12-4 with TRBJ2-1; 7 positions match TRBD2. V was pared by 3 bases and J by 5 bases, with 4 bases of the junction left unmatched. The CDR3 length is 14 residues.

This chain connects TRBV29-1 to TRBJ2-1, with no clear D. The CDR3 has 11 amino acids. Trimming left V 4 bases short and J 8 bases short, with 9 bases between. CDR1 SQVTM and CDR2 ANQGSEA come from the germline V gene. The CDR3 nucleotides read TGCAGCGTTGTCGGTTATGATGAGCAGTTCTTC. Translation gives CSVVGYDEQFF.